One and the same sample provided the 13 T cell receptor beta chains below, sequenced in a study of blood T cell repertoires in COVID-19. Produced via immunoSEQ multiplex PCR; TCRdb's table is partial and in-frame only. The data contain about 300,000 clones, around 84% of them singletons. Sequenced: peripheral blood. Receptor source: a man between 65 and 85 years old with acute or convalescent COVID-19.

The V gene is TRBV5-4, the J gene TRBJ1-3; TRBD1 might be the D (6 bases). The CDR3 loop spans 15 amino acids. Trimming shortened V by 4 bases and J by 0 bases, and 11 bases separated the two germline ends. Germline V gives CDR1 SGHNT, CDR2 YYREEE (reference sequence). CDR3: CASSGQRSSGNTIYF. The CDR3 bases are TGTGCCAGCAGCGGACAGAGGAGCTCTGGAAACACCATATATTTT.

This rearrangement joins TRBV30 to TRBJ2-7, with 10 nucleotides matching TRBD2. The germline V gene encodes CDR1 GTSNPN and CDR2 SVGIG (reference sequence). V lost 0 bases to trimming and J lost 5 bases; unmatched junction nucleotides: 4. The CDR3 loop spans 14 amino acids. The CDR3 DNA reads TGTGCCTGGAGTGTACTAGCGGGGATCCACGAGCAGTACTTC. It codes for CAWSVLAGIHEQYF.

CDR3 in DNA: TGTGCCAGCAGTGAAGCGGCCGGGACAGGGGATCAGCCCCAGCATTTT. It encodes CASSEAAGTGDQPQHF. The rearrangement joins TRBV6-1 to TRBJ1-5; the match to TRBD1 covers 10 bases. This CDR3 has 16 amino acids. Germline lookup yields CDR1 MNHNS and CDR2 SASEGT. V shed 0 bases, J shed 5 bases, and the junction held 4 bases outside the gene matches.

This rearrangement joins TRBV5-6 to TRBJ2-5; 11 positions agree with TRBD1. Germline trimming cut 4 bases from V and 5 bases from J; bases unmatched to any gene: 4. The length of the CDR3 is 14 residues. Germline V gene lookup returns CDR1 SGHDT and CDR2 YYEEEE. As DNA, the CDR3 is TGTGCCAGCAGCCCCCGGACAGGGGGCGAGACCCAGTACTTC. This codes for CASSPRTGGETQYF.

The chain carries TRBV19 and TRBJ1-5; 7 bases are a match to TRBD1. Unmatched junction bases numbered 7, after V lost 6 bases and J lost 5 bases. The CDR3 loop spans 14 amino acids. The germline CDR1 and CDR2 sequences are LNHDA and SQIVND (reference sequence). The CDR3 region has the DNA TGTGCCAGTAGGCCGGGACAGATACATCAGCCCCAGCATTTT. This codes for CASRPGQIHQPQHF.

This chain connects TRBV5-6 to TRBJ2-7; possible D gene TRBD2, 6 bases. The CDR3 has 13 amino acids. Germline CDR1 SGHDT, CDR2 YYEEEE. The germline V and J ends were trimmed by 0 bases and 9 bases, with 13 bases remaining between them. The CDR3 spells CASSLVGDSGQYF. The CDR3, as DNA: TGTGCCAGCAGCTTGGTCGGGGACTCGGGGCAGTACTTC.

The J gene is TRBJ1-6, the V gene TRBV5-5, with D unclear. V was cut by 2 bases and J by 9 bases, with 18 bases left in between. CDR1 is SGHKS, CDR2 YYEKEE, per germline (reference sequence). The CDR3 is 16 amino acids. The CDR3 sequence: CASSFVGMGNSSPLHF. The CDR3 DNA reads TGTGCCAGCAGCTTTGTCGGGATGGGGAACAGTTCACCCCTCCACTTT.

V and J are TRBV20-1 and TRBJ1-5; 8 bases agree with TRBD1. Germline CDR1 reads DFQATT; CDR2 reads SNEGSKA (reference sequence). Trimming removed 3 bases from V and 4 bases from J; junction bases left unmatched: 5. This CDR3 region has 14 residues. CDR3 coding DNA: TGCAGTGCTAGTTACCAGGGGGCTAATCAGCCCCAGCATTTT. It is translated as CSASYQGANQPQHF.

This chain uses TRBV14 with TRBJ1-4, with a weak D call TRBD1 (5 bases). Per the germline V gene, CDR1 is SGHDN and CDR2 is FVKESK. Trimming removed 4 bases at V and 13 bases at J, with 13 bases between. The CDR3 is 12 amino acids. CDR3 DNA sequence: TGTGCCAGCAGCCTAGGTGGGGGAGGACTGTTTTTT. It codes for CASSLGGGGLFF.

The chain combines TRBV3-1 (or the pseudogene TRBV3-2) with TRBJ1-2; D is unresolved. V was cut by 4 bases and J by 0 bases, with 9 bases left in between. CDR1 and CDR2 (germline): LGHDT, YNNKEL (reference sequence). This CDR3 region has 14 residues. The CDR3 reads CASSPRGSNYGYTF. CDR3 nucleotide sequence: TGTGCCAGCAGCCCCCGGGGTTCTAACTATGGCTACACCTTC.

This chain joins TRBV5-4 and TRBJ2-3; D unclear. The ends were cut back, 1 base at V and 6 bases at J, with 9 bases in the middle. The CDR3 is made up of 13 amino acids. Germline V gene data show CDR1 as SGHNT and CDR2 as YYREEE (reference sequence). The CDR3 region is CASSLWQADTQYF. CDR3 coding DNA: TGTGCCAGCAGCTTGTGGCAGGCGGATACGCAGTATTTT.

This clone has at least ten counts. The J gene is TRBJ1-1, the V gene TRBV5-1; perhaps TRBD1 as D (5 bases). CDR1 is SGHRS and CDR2 is YFSETQ in the germline V gene. Trimming shortened V by 4 bases and J by 1 base, and 14 bases separated the two germline ends. The CDR3 totals 15 residues. CDR3: CASSGLQGRNTEAFF. CDR3 nucleotide sequence: TGCGCCAGCAGCGGGCTCCAGGGAAGGAACACTGAAGCTTTCTTT. Full variable domain (outside the CDR3, taken from reference TRBV5-1 and TRBJ1-1): KAGVTQTPRYLIKTRGQQVTLSCSPISGHRSVSWYQQTPGQGLQFLFEYFSETQRNKGNFPGRFSGRQFSNSRSEMNVSTLELGDSALYLCASSGLQGRNTEAFFGQGTRLTVV.

The rearrangement links TRBV28 to TRBJ2-3; TRBD2 agrees at 7 bases. V was clipped by 3 bases and J by 0 bases; unmatched bases: 6. Germline loops: CDR1 MDHEN, CDR2 SYDVKM. The CDR3 sequence is 16 residues long. CDR3 DNA sequence: TGTGCCAGCAGTTTCGAGGGGCGGGAGAGCACAGATACGCAGTATTTT. Encoded protein: CASSFEGRESTDTQYF.